What follows describes a single T cell receptor beta chain. Antigen unknown. The CDR3 runs to 14 residues. Losses at the gene ends were 5 bases for V and 1 base for J; bases not matched to a gene: 8. Germline lookup yields CDR1 DFQATT and CDR2 SNEGSKA (reference sequence). These data originate in a study of CD8+CD57+ T cells in acquired aplastic anemia. Study summary: Sorting CD4+ and CD8+ cells gave DNA averaging 3.2 ug.

CDR3 and TCR beta VDJ profiling relied on genomic DNA as the template. TCRdb redid the calling of the reads with MiXCR, one entry per CDR3 protein. Seen here are some 200,000 distinct CDR3 sequences, approximately 60% observed once, and the top ten hold roughly 61%. The study, taken as a whole, reports: Found in both controls and patients were around 29 CD8+ CDR3 sequences.

Selection for sequencing was limited to patients who had shown CD8+CD57+ cell expansion by flow cytometry. Acquired aplastic anemia of severe grade affected all patients. By the time of blood sampling, patients had still received no therapy. The chain joins TRBV20-1 to TRBJ2-7; 7 positions agree with TRBD2. The TCR sequence derives from a human donor with aplastic anemia. What was sequenced was sorted CD4+, CD8+, or CD8+CD57+ T cells (not recorded which) from PBMCs. CDR3 residues: CSARPRGTSYEQYF. CDR3 sequence (DNA): TGCAGTGCTCGACCGCGGGGGACGTCCTACGAGCAGTACTTC.